Here is one TCR beta chain with its context. Its binding antigen is unknown. Base qualities are not recorded, but no much larger clone differs from it by a single base. The immunoSEQ Assay, a bias-controlled multiplex PCR, was used to amplify TCRbeta CDR3 regions from genomic DNA. As for the original processing: Within the assay, amplification of reference gene primers was used to estimate how many nucleated cells each sample contained. Sequence reads were collapsed and filtered to measure the absolute abundance of every unique TCRbeta CDR3 rearrangement. For each sample, productive Simpson clonality was calculated by taking the square root of Simpson's diversity index across productive rearrangements. This is the immuneACCESS table as TCRdb keeps it, with only in-frame sequences that have V and J called. A part of the clones is gone; compared with another copy, unresolved V genes explain less than half, and the rest is unexplained. The DNA gave D and trimming, while V, J and clone size come from that table. Recorded for this sample are 150,000 or so clones; 81% of them occurred a single time. 9.5% to 13% of the sample lies in the top ten.

Each collaborating institution followed its own protocols to collect whole blood in K2EDTA tubes. For TCRbeta analysis, collaborators shipped samples in one of three forms: frozen whole blood, isolated PBMCs, or DNA extracted from either of those sample types. This record comes from a study of blood T cell repertoires in COVID-19 (dated by TCRdb to 2020 to 2021). About the full investigation: Collaborator samples came from the United States, Italy and Spain and covered acute and convalescent phases of COVID-19. The prospective study material was composed of cDNA or gDNA derived from T cells, B-cell-depleted T cells, or PBMCs. Subjects who had been exposed to COVID-19, were actively infected with it, or had recovered from it provided the deeply sampled blood TCRbeta repertoires that made up the dataset. The repertoires were made available in a free public database intended to serve as a resource for research on the immune response to SARS-CoV-2. Samples came from the ongoing ImmuneRACE study (first 160 participants) plus 1,254 subjects from 6 global collaborators. Nearly every sample came with metadata listing a de-identified subject ID, COVID-19 status, age in years and sex. Where HLA class I and class II types were available, the types were taken from metadata supplied by the sample provider, not from assay-based typing. Results the study describes overall, beyond this receptor: The quantity of clinical and demographic metadata differed by source and by participant and was supplied without curation.

This TCR was recovered from a human donor in a cohort sampled during active COVID-19. The sample taken for sequencing was peripheral blood.

The CDR3 corresponds to CASSLRDTIYF. The nucleotides read TGTGCCAGTAGCCTTCGGGACACCATATATTTT. The chain couples TRBV19 to TRBJ1-3; the D gene cannot be resolved reliably. V loses 6 bases, J loses 8 bases, and the germline ends lie 8 bases apart. The germline V gene (reference sequence) supplies CDR1 LNHDA and CDR2 SQIVND. The CDR3, from cysteine to phenylalanine, totals 11 residues. Only the CDR3 DNA stays, 33 bases, in frame from base 1. With the rest looked up from the reference TRBV19 and TRBJ1-3 genes rather than sequenced, the full variable domain is DGGITQSPKYLFRKEGQNVTLSCEQNLNHDAMYWYRQDPGQGLRLIYYSQIVNDFQKGDIAEGYSVSREKKESFPLTVTSAQKNPTAFYLCASSLRDTIYFGEGSWLTVV.